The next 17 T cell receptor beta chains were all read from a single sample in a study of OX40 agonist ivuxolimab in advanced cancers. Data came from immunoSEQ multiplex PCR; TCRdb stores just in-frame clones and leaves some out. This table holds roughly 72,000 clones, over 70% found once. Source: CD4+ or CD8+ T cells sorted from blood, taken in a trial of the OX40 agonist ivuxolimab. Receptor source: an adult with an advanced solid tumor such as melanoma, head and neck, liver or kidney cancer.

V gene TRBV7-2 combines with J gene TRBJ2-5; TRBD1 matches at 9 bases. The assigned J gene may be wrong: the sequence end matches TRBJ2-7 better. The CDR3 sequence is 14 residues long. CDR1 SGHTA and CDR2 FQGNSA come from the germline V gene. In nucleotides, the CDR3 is TGTGCCAGCAGCTTCGGGACAGGGTCCTACGAGCAGTACTTC. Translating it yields CASSFGTGSYEQYF.

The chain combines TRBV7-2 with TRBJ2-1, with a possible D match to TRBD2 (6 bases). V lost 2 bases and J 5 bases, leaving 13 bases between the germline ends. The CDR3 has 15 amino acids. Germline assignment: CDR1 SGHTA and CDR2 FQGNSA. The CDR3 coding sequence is TGTGCCAGCAGCTTATCAGCTAGCGAGGACAATGAGCAGTTCTTC. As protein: CASSLSASEDNEQFF.

CDR3 sequence (DNA): TGTGCCAGCAGCCGTGGACGGATAATCCAAGAGACCCAGTACTTC. Protein: CASSRGRIIQETQYF. The chain joins TRBV7-8 to TRBJ2-5; the D is unclear. The CDR3 is made up of 15 amino acids. Germline CDR1 SGHVS, CDR2 FQNEAQ. Trimming shortened V by 5 bases and J by 1 base, and 14 bases separated the two germline ends.

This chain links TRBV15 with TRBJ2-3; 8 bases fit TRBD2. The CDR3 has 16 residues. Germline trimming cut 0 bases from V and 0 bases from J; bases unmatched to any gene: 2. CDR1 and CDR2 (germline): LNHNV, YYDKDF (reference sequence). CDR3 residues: CATSREAGVSTDTQYF. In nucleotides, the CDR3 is TGTGCCACCAGCAGAGAAGCGGGAGTAAGCACAGATACGCAGTATTTT.

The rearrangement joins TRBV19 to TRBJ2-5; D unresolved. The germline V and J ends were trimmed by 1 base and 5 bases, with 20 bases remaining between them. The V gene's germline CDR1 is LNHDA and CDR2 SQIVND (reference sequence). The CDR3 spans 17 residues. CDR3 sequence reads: CASSIGLRRAAYETQYF. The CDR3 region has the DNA TGTGCCAGTAGTATAGGCCTGCGCCGGGCGGCTTACGAGACCCAGTACTTC.

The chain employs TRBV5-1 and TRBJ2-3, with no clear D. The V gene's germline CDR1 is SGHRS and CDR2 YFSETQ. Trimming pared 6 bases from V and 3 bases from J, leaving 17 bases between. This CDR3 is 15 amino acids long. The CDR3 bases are TGCGCCAGCAAACAATCAGGTTTATTAACAGATACGCAGTATTTT. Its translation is CASKQSGLLTDTQYF.

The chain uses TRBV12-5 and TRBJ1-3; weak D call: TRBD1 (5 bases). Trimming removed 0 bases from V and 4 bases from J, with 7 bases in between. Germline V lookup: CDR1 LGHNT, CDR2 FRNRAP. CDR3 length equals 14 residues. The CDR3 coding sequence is TGTGCTAGTGGTTTGGTAGAGGGGGGAAACACCATATATTTT. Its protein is CASGLVEGGNTIYF.

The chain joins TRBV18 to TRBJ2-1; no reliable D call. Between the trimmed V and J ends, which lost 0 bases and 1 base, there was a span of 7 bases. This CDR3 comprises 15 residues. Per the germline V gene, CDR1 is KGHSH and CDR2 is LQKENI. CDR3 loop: CASSPPSLSYNEQFF. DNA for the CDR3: TGTGCCAGCTCACCACCGAGTCTATCCTACAATGAGCAGTTCTTC.

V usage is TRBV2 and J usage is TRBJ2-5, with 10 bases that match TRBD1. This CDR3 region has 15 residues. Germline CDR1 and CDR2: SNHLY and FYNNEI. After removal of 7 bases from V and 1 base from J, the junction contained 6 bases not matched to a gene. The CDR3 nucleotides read TGTGCCAGCACCACAGACAGGGGGCCCCAAGAGACCCAGTACTTC. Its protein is CASTTDRGPQETQYF.

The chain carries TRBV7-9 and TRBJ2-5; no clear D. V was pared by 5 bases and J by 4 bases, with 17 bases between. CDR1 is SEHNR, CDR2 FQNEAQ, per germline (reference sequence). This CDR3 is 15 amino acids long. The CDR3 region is CASSTLTIAGETQYF. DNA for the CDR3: TGTGCCAGCAGCACCCTTACGATAGCTGGAGAGACCCAGTACTTC.

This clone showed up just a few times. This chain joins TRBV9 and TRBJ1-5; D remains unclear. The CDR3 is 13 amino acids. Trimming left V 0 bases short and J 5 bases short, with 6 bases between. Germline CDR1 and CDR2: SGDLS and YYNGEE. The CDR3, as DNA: TGTGCCAGCAGCGTAGACTTTGATCAGCCCCAGCATTTT. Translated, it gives CASSVDFDQPQHF.

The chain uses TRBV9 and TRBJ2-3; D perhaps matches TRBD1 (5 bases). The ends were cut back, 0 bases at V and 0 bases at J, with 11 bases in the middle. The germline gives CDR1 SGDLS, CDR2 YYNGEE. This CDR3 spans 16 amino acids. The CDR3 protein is CASSVEIGASTDTQYF. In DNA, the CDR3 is TGTGCCAGCAGCGTAGAAATAGGGGCCAGCACAGATACGCAGTATTTT. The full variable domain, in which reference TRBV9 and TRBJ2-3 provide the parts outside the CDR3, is DSGVTQTPKHLITATGQRVTLRCSPRSGDLSVYWYQQSLDQGLQFLIQYYNGEERAKGNILERFSAQQFPDLHSELNLSSLELGDSALYFCASSVEIGASTDTQYFGPGTRLTVL.

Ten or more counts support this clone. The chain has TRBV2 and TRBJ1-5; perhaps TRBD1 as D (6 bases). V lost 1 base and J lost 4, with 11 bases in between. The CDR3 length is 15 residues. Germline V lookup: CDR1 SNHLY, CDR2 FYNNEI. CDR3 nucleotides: TGTGCCAGCAGTGAAGAAAGTACAGGGAATCAGCCCCAGCATTTT. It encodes CASSEESTGNQPQHF.

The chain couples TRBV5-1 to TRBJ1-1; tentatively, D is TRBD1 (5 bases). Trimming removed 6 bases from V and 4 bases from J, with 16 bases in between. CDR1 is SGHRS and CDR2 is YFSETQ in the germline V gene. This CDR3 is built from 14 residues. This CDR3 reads CASTPRGGSTEAFF. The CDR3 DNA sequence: TGCGCCAGCACCCCGAGGGGTGGGAGCACTGAAGCTTTCTTT.

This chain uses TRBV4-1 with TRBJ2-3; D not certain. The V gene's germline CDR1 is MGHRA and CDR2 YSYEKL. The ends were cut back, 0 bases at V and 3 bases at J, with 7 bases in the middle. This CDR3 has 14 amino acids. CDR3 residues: CASSQDVKTDTQYF. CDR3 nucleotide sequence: TGCGCCAGCAGCCAAGATGTGAAAACAGATACGCAGTATTTT.

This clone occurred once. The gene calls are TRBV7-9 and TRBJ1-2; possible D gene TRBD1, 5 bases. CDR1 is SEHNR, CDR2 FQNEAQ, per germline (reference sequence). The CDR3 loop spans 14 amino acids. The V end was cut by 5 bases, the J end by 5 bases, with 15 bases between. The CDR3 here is CASSRTGGAYGYTF. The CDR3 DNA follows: TGTGCCAGCAGCCGAACAGGAGGTGCTTATGGCTACACCTTC.

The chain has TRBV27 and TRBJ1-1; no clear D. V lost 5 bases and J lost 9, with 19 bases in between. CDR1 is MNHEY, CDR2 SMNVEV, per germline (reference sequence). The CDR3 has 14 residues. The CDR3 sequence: CASSLATFSEKAFF. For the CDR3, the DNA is TGTGCCAGCAGTCTCGCTACGTTCAGCGAAAAAGCTTTCTTT.